Included here is one T cell receptor beta chain sequence, with context. This clonotype has a handful of counts. Its antigen specificity is not known. Base qualities were left out, and no much larger clone turns up one base away. This record comes from a study of T-cell reconstitution after alpha-beta-depleted transplantation in children listed by TCRdb under 2016. Background on the whole study: T-cell immune reconstitution after TCRalphabeta/CD19-depleted allogeneic hematopoietic cell transplantation in children was quantitatively tracked in the study by means of TCR repertoire profiling.

The CDR3 runs 12 residues from the cysteine to the phenylalanine. CDR3 DNA only is kept here, 36 bases in frame from base 1. According to the germline V gene, CDR1 reads MDHEN and CDR2 reads SYDVKM. V is shortened by 2 bases, J by 6 bases, and the region joining them spans 8 bases. The protocol used for the library was PCR. TCRdb shows the sequencer as Illumina HiSeq 2500. TCR libraries were prepared with molecular barcoding, using unique molecular identifiers to normalize TCRbeta repertoire quantification. The raw public reads went through TCRdb reprocessing: fastp at Q25, MiXCR clone calling, in-frame beta chains kept. Each entry merges the rows of one CDR3 protein and shows their most common DNA and genes. For this sample the table gives some 390,000 distinct CDR3 sequences, of which roughly 22% were detected only once. Less than 4.5% of the sample belongs to the ten largest clones.

In this chain, TRBV28 is recombined with TRBJ2-7; the D region possibly corresponds to TRBD1 (6 bases align). The sequencing used PBMCs from the stem cell graft donor, collected from the stem cell graft. This receptor was taken from a human donor who donated a stem cell graft to a child with acute myeloid leukemia. The CDR3 has the sequence CASSLIRGEQYF. The sequence in DNA is TGTGCCAGCAGTTTAATCAGGGGCGAGCAGTACTTC.